A single sample gave rise to the 9 T cell receptor beta chains below, sequenced in a study of beta chain features in type 1 diabetes. Investigators reverse transcribed all isolated RNA, so they sequenced expressed TCRB transcripts. The table came from immunoSEQ multiplex PCR; TCRdb's copy has only in-frame clones and leaves some out. The repertoire holds 300,000 to 400,000 clones, with approximately 8.2% as singletons. Sequencing was performed on central memory CD4+ T cells from blood. Receptor source: a woman between 18 and 29 years old in good health.

This clone came up many times. The rearrangement uses TRBV5-1 and TRBJ1-3; D might be TRBD1 (5 bases). V was trimmed by 8 bases and J by 4 bases, leaving 16 bases between them. The CDR3 runs 14 residues. Germline V gene lookup returns CDR1 SGHRS and CDR2 YFSETQ. Here the CDR3 reads CASTSGTPGNTIYF. The CDR3 DNA reads TGCGCCAGTACCTCCGGGACTCCAGGAAACACCATATATTTT.

This clone showed up just a few times. This sequence joins TRBV4-2 and TRBJ2-1; 10 bases match TRBD2. This CDR3 is 15 amino acids long. The J segment lost 7 bases and the V segment lost 4 bases, leaving 7 bases of the junction unmatched. Germline loops: CDR1 LGHNA, CDR2 YNFKEQ. CDR3 region: CASSLRTSGANEQFF. CDR3 DNA: TGTGCCAGCAGCCTTAGGACTAGCGGAGCGAATGAGCAGTTCTTC.

Note on this clone: Distinct nucleotide sequences in the sample also encode this CDR3. The chain employs TRBV4-3 and TRBJ1-5; no definite D call. Trimming left V 0 bases short and J 7 bases short, with 13 bases between. CDR3 length: 15 residues. Germline CDR1 and CDR2: LGHNA and YSLEER. DNA for the CDR3: TGCGCCAGCAGCCAAGATGCGAGAGGTGCACAGCCCCAGCATTTT. Translation gives CASSQDARGAQPQHF.

This clone was seen a few times. This sequence joins TRBV5-1 and TRBJ2-1; 11 bases map to TRBD2. CDR1 is SGHRS and CDR2 is YFSETQ in the germline V gene. The trim removed 4 bases at V and 5 bases at J, leaving 8 bases unmatched. CDR3 length: 16 residues. The CDR3 DNA reads TGCGCCAGCAGCCACCGTGAGACTAGCGGGAACAATGAGCAGTTCTTC. Protein product: CASSHRETSGNNEQFF.

Only a few counts were recorded for this clone. This chain joins TRBV5-1 and TRBJ2-5; 9 bases align to TRBD1. CDR3 length: 14 amino acids. J gave up 4 bases and V 4 bases, and 5 bases lay outside the gene matches. CDR1 SGHRS and CDR2 YFSETQ come from the germline V gene. The CDR3 nucleotides are TGCGCCAGCAGCCCGGGGACAGGGACAGAGACCCAGTACTTC. This gives the protein CASSPGTGTETQYF.

This clone appeared a few times. The chain recombines TRBV6-5 with TRBJ2-7; 10 bases map to TRBD2. CDR1 and CDR2 (germline): MNHEY, SVGAGI. The V gene end was trimmed by 6 bases and the J gene end by 6 bases; junction bases not matched to a gene: 8. CDR3 length equals 14 residues. The CDR3 spells CASSRTSGKGEQYF. DNA of the CDR3: TGTGCCAGCAGCCGAACTAGCGGGAAGGGCGAGCAGTACTTC.

The V call is TRBV9, the J call TRBJ2-3, with TRBD2 identical over 7 bases. Germline V lookup: CDR1 SGDLS, CDR2 YYNGEE. The CDR3 extends over 15 amino acids. V lost 0 bases and J lost 4; bases outside the gene matches: 5. CDR3 residues: CASSVDAGVADTQYF. CDR3 sequence (DNA): TGTGCCAGCAGCGTAGATGCGGGAGTGGCAGATACGCAGTATTTT.

The chain carries TRBV6-1 and TRBJ2-5; 10 nucleotides line up with TRBD1. J lost 5 bases, V lost 5 bases, and 8 bases had no gene match. The CDR3 contains 15 residues. Germline assignment: CDR1 MNHNS and CDR2 SASEGT. The CDR3 is CASSTQGQGWETQYF. DNA for the CDR3: TGTGCCAGCAGTACCCAGGGACAGGGGTGGGAGACCCAGTACTTC.

There are a few counts of this clone. A read error likely explains this, since a far larger clone differs by one base. This chain links TRBV28 with TRBJ2-1; TRBD2 matches 9 bases. After removal of 8 bases from V and 9 bases from J, the junction contained 11 bases not matched to a gene. Per germline, CDR1 MDHEN and CDR2 SYDVKM. The CDR3 has 14 residues. The CDR3 protein is CASGSSGVLTEQFF. In DNA, the CDR3 is TGTGCCAGCGGCTCTAGCGGGGTCTTAACTGAGCAGTTCTTC.